A single sample is the source of the 9 T cell receptor beta chains below, sequenced in a study of OX40 agonist ivuxolimab in advanced cancers. Libraries were prepared by immunoSEQ multiplex PCR; TCRdb keeps only in-frame clonotypes and omits some of them. The table records roughly 9,900 clones, 78% of them present only once. Sample: CD4+ or CD8+ T cells sorted from blood, taken in a trial of the OX40 agonist ivuxolimab. These receptors were obtained from an adult with an advanced solid tumor such as melanoma, head and neck, liver or kidney cancer.

The CDR3 is CASSVDNRGNSGNTIYF. CDR3 nucleotide sequence: TGTGCCAGCAGCGTAGACAACAGGGGCAACTCTGGAAACACCATATATTTT. This chain connects TRBV9 to TRBJ1-3; 7 bases agree with TRBD1. V shed 0 bases and J 0 bases; nucleotides not matched to a gene: 6. This CDR3 has 17 residues. Germline lookup yields CDR1 SGDLS and CDR2 YYNGEE.

The chain carries TRBV4-2 and TRBJ2-1; 12 bases agree with TRBD2. Trimming removed 5 bases from V and 4 bases from J; junction bases left unmatched: 6. The CDR3 covers 16 residues. The germline V gene encodes CDR1 LGHNA and CDR2 YNFKEQ. The CDR3 is CASSSRLAGAYNEQFF. CDR3 DNA sequence: TGTGCCAGCAGCTCGAGACTAGCGGGAGCATACAATGAGCAGTTCTTC.

J is TRBJ2-1 and V is TRBV27, with 13 nucleotides matching TRBD2. The trim removed 0 bases at V and 6 bases at J, leaving 2 bases unmatched. The CDR3 runs 16 residues. Germline CDR1 and CDR2: MNHEY and SMNVEV (reference sequence). CDR3 nucleotide sequence: TGTGCCAGCAGTTTATCGACTAGCGGGAGGTCCAATGAGCAGTTCTTC. Its protein is CASSLSTSGRSNEQFF.

This clone came up once. The chain joins TRBV27 to TRBJ2-1; D may be TRBD2 (6 bases). CDR1 is MNHEY and CDR2 is SMNVEV in the germline V gene (reference sequence). Trimming left V 2 bases short and J 0 bases short, with 8 bases between. The CDR3 is 15 amino acids. DNA of the CDR3: TGTGCCAGCAGTTTAGACGGGAGCTCCTACAATGAGCAGTTCTTC. Translated, it gives CASSLDGSSYNEQFF.

The chain has TRBV7-9 and TRBJ2-1; no firm D call. The germline V gene has CDR1 SEHNR and CDR2 FQNEAQ (reference sequence). Trimming took off 5 bases at V and 1 base at J, with 6 bases between the two ends. This CDR3 has 13 amino acids. CDR3 DNA: TGTGCCAGCAGCCACCGATCCTACAATGAGCAGTTCTTC. Protein product: CASSHRSYNEQFF.

This clone was seen just once. The chain couples TRBV28 to TRBJ2-2; 8 nucleotides line up with TRBD2. The germline CDR1 and CDR2 sequences are MDHEN and SYDVKM. The J segment lost 6 bases and the V segment lost 3 bases, leaving 12 bases of the junction unmatched. This CDR3 is built from 17 residues. The CDR3 protein is CASSLGGLGEGSGELFF. The CDR3 DNA reads as TGTGCCAGCAGTTTGGGGGGACTAGGAGAGGGGTCCGGGGAGCTGTTTTTT. The entire variable domain, with the rest obtained from reference TRBV28 and TRBJ2-2, is as follows: DVKVTQSSRYLVKRTGEKVFLECVQDMDHENMFWYRQDPGLGLRLIYFSYDVKMKEKGDIPEGYSVSREKKERFSLILESASTNQTSMYLCASSLGGLGEGSGELFFGEGSRLTVL.

This chain joins TRBV21-1 and TRBJ2-7. TRBV21-1 is flagged as a pseudogene. The CDR3 sequence is 14 residues long. Here the CDR3 reads CASRPLHVLDEQYF. DNA for the CDR3: TGTGCCAGCAGACCGCTACACGTGTTAGACGAGCAGTACTTC.

The chain carries TRBV6-4 and TRBJ2-3; weak D call: TRBD1 (5 bases). Deletions cut 2 bases from V and 4 bases from J, with 16 bases between. The germline V gene encodes CDR1 MRHNA and CDR2 SNTAGT. The CDR3 sequence is 16 residues long. In DNA form, the CDR3 reads TGTGCCAGCAGTGACACACAGAGTGGGGCCGCAGATACGCAGTATTTT. It is translated as CASSDTQSGAADTQYF.

This rearrangement joins TRBV27 to TRBJ2-2; the D gene is possibly TRBD2 (5 bases). The CDR3 is made up of 13 amino acids. V was shortened by 8 bases and J by 6 bases, with 13 bases between the two germline ends. CDR1 and CDR2 (germline): MNHEY, SMNVEV (reference sequence). This CDR3 is CASHDGVPGELFF. CDR3 bases: TGTGCCAGCCACGACGGGGTGCCCGGGGAGCTGTTTTTT.